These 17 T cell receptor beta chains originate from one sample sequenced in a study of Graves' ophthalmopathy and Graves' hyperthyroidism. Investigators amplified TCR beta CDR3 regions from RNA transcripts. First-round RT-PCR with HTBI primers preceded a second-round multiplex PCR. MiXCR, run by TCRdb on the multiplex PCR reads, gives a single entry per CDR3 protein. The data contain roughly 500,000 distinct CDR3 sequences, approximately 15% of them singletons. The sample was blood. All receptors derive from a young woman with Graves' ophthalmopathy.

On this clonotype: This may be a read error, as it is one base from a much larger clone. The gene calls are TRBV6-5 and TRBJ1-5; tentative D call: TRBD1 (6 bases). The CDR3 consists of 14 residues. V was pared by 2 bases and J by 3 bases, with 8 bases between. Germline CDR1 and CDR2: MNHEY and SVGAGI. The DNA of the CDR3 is TGTGCCAGCAGTTACCGGGACATCAATCAGCCCCAGCATTTT. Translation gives CASSYRDINQPQHF.

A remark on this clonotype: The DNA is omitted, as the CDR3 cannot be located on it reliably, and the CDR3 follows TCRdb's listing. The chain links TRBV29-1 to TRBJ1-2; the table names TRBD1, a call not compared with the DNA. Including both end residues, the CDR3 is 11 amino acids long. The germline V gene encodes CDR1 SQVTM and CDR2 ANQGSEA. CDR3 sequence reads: CSVGQGNIRAF.

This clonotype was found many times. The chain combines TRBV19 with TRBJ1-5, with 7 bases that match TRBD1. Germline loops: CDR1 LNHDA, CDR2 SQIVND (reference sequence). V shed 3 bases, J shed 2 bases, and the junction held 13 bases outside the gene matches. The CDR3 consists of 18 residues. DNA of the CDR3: TGTGCCAGTAGTATCTACGGGCAGGGGGGCCATCGCAATCAGCCCCAGCATTTT. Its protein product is CASSIYGQGGHRNQPQHF.

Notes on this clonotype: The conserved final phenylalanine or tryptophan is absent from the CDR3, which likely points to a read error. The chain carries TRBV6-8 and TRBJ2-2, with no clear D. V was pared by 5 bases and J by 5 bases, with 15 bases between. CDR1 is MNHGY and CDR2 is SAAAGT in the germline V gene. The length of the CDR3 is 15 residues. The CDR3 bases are TGTGCCAGCAGTCCCCGAGACACCCCGACCGGGGAGCTGTTTTAT. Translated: CASSPRDTPTGELFY.

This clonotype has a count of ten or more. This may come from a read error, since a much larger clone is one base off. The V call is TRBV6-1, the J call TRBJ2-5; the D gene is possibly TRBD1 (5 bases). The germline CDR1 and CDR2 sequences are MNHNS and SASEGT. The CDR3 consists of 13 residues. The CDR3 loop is CASQRWGQETKYF. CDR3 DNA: TGTGCCAGCCAACGATGGGGCCAAGAGACCAAGTACTTC.

CDR3 sequence: CASSFFTGELFF. The CDR3 DNA sequence: TGCGCCAGCAGCTTTTTCACCGGGGAGCTGTTTTTT. This rearrangement joins TRBV5-1 to TRBJ2-2; the D is unclear. The length of the CDR3 is 12 residues. Trimming left V 2 bases short and J 4 bases short, with 3 bases between. Germline CDR1 and CDR2: SGHRS and YFSETQ.

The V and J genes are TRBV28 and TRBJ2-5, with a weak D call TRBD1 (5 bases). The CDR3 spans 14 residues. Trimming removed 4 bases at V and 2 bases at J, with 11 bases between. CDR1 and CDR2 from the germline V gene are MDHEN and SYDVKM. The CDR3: CASSWAAGQETQYF. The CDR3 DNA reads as TGTGCCAGCAGTTGGGCGGCAGGGCAAGAGACCCAGTACTTC.

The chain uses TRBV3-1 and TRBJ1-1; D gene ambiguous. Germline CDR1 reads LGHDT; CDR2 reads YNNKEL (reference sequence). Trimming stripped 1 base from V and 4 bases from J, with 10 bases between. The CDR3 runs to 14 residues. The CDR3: CASSQARRTTEAFF. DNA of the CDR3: TGTGCCAGCAGCCAAGCGCGAAGGACCACTGAAGCTTTCTTT.

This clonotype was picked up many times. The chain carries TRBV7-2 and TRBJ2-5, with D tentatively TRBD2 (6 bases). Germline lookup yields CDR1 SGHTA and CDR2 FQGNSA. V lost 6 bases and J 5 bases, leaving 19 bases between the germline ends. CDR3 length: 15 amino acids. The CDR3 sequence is CASSREYAGLETQYF. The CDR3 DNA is TGTGCCAGCAGTCGGGAGTACGCAGGGTTGGAGACCCAGTACTTC.

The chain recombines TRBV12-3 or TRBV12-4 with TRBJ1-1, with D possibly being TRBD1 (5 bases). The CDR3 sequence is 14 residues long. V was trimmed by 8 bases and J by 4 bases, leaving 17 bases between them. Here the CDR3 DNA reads TGTGCCAGCGGCACCAGGGATGGGGGCACTGAAGCTTTCTTT. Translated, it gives CASGTRDGGTEAFF.

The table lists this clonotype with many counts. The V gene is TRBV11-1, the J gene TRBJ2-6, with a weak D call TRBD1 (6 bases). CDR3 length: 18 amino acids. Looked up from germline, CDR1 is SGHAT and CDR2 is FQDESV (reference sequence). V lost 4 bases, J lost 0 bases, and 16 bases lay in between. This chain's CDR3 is CASSSPGHPPSGANVLTF. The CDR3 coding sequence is TGTGCCAGCAGCTCTCCGGGACACCCACCCTCTGGGGCCAACGTCCTGACTTTC. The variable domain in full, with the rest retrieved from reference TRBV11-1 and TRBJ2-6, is EAEVAQSPRYKITEKSQAVAFWCDPISGHATLYWYRQILGQGPELLVQFQDESVVDDSQLPKDRFSAERLKGVDSTLKIQPAELGDSAMYLCASSSPGHPPSGANVLTFGAGSRLTVL.

The CDR3, as DNA: TGTGCCAGCAACAGGGACACCTACGAGCAGTACTTC. The encoded protein is CASNRDTYEQYF. The chain couples TRBV2 to TRBJ2-7, with a weak D call TRBD1 (6 bases). The CDR3 length is 12 residues. Germline V gives CDR1 SNHLY, CDR2 FYNNEI. V was cut by 7 bases and J by 2 bases, with 9 bases left in between.

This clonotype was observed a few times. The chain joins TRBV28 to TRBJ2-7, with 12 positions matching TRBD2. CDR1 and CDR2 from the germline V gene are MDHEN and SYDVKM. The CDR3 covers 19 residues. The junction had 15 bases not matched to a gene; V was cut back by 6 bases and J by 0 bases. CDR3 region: CASSPSRTSGAFSSYEQYF. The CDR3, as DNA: TGTGCCAGCAGCCCCTCCCGGACTAGCGGGGCCTTTAGCTCCTACGAGCAGTACTTC.

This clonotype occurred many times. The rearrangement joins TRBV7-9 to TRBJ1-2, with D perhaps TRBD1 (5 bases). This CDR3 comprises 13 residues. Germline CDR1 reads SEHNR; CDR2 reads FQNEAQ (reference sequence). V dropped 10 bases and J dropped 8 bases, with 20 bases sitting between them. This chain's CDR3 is CATPRAGKKGYTF. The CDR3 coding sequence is TGTGCCACCCCGCGGGCAGGGAAGAAGGGCTACACCTTC.

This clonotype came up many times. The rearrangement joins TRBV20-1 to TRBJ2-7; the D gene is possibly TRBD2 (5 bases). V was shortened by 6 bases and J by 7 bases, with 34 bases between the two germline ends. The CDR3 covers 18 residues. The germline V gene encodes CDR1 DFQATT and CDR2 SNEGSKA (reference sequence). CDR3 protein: CSAPAPGPNYLTTLEQYF. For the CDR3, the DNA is TGCAGTGCCCCGGCGCCCGGGCCTAACTACCTGACTACGTTGGAGCAGTACTTC.

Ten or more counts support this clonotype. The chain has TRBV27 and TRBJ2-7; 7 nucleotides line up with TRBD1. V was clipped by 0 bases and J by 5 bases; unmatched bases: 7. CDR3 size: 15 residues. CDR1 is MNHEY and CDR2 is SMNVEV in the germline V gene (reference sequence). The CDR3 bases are TGTGCCAGCAGTTTATCGACAGGGTCAGGCGACGAGCAGTACTTC. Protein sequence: CASSLSTGSGDEQYF.

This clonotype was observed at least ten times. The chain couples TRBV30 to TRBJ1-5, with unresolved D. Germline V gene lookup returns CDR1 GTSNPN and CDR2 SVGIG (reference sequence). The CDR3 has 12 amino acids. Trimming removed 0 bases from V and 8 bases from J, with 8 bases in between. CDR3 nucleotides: TGTGCCTGGAGTGTAGGAGCTGAGCCCCAGCATTTT. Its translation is CAWSVGAEPQHF.